These T cell receptor beta chains were read from a single sample in a study of beta chain features in type 1 diabetes. The protocol was immunoSEQ multiplex PCR, while the TCRdb copy is restricted to in-frame clones and leaves out a portion. The table includes approximately 150,000 clones, about 13% detected once. The source material was central memory CD4+ T cells from blood. These receptors came from a man aged 18 to 29 with type 1 diabetes. Each CDR3 is given with its conserved first and last residue. D genes are given only for firm matches. Clone size, where shown, is once, few, many, or a class for clones that have expanded.

-	-	TRBV5-1	TRBJ2-7	CASSPDSYEQYF	TGCGCCAGCAGCCCGGACTCCTACGAGCAGTACTTC
few	TRBD1	TRBV18	TRBJ1-1	CASAGTANTEAFF	TGTGCCAGTGCCGGGACAGCGAACACTGAAGCTTTCTTT
-	-	TRBV6-5	TRBJ1-6	CASSSYPQGRNSPLHF	TGTGCCAGCAGTTCGTACCCACAGGGTAGGAATTCACCCCTCCACTTT
few	-	TRBV28	TRBJ1-6	CASSFTSGVAPLHF	TGTGCCAGCAGTTTTACGTCTGGGGTGGCACCCCTCCACTTT
-	-	TRBV6-5	TRBJ2-5	CASSYSAIYQETQYF	TGTGCCAGCAGTTACTCCGCCATTTACCAAGAGACCCAGTACTTC
-	TRBD2	TRBV7-2	TRBJ2-5	CAIQGLAGGPAETQYF	TGTGCCATACAGGGGCTAGCGGGGGGCCCGGCAGAGACCCAGTACTTC
few	-	TRBV27	TRBJ2-7	CASRGGSTYEQYF	TGTGCCAGCAGGGGGGGATCAACCTACGAGCAGTACTTC
few	TRBD1	TRBV19	TRBJ1-5	CASSVVSGGLGNQPQHF	TGTGCCAGTAGCGTTGTGTCAGGGGGCTTGGGCAATCAGCCCCAGCATTTT
-	TRBD1	TRBV6-6	TRBJ2-5	CASTPSGGVGTQYF	TGTGCCAGCACCCCCTCAGGGGGCGTCGGGACCCAGTACTTC
-	-	TRBV10-2	TRBJ2-3	CASSTYPDTQYF	TGCGCCAGCAGTACTTACCCGGATACGCAGTATTTT
-	TRBD1	TRBV30	TRBJ1-3	CAWSVPQGGSGNTIYF	TGTGCCTGGAGTGTTCCCCAGGGGGGCTCTGGAAACACCATATATTTT
few	TRBD1	TRBV30	TRBJ2-7	CAWSGGTGFHEQYF	TGTGCCTGGAGTGGGGGGACAGGGTTCCACGAGCAGTACTTC
-	-	TRBV21-1	TRBJ1-5	CASSKVGGRGQPQHF	TGTGCCAGCAGCAAAGTCGGGGGGCGAGGACAGCCCCAGCATTTT
-	-	TRBV4-1	TRBJ1-3	CASSQDQGQAGNTIYF	TGCGCCAGCAGCCAAGATCAGGGCCAGGCTGGAAACACCATATATTTT
-	-	TRBV4-2	TRBJ1-2	CASSQEEQFGGYTF	TGTGCCAGCAGCCAAGAAGAGCAATTCGGGGGCTACACCTTC
few	TRBD1	TRBV28	TRBJ1-6	CASSPTGQGFTPLHF	TGTGCCAGCAGCCCCACGGGACAGGGTTTTACACCCCTCCACTTT
few	-	TRBV28	TRBJ1-1	CASTLDGANTEAFF	TGTGCCAGCACCCTGGACGGGGCGAACACTGAAGCTTTCTTT
-	-	TRBV5-1	TRBJ2-5	CASSEAQETQYF	TGCGCCAGCAGCGAGGCTCAAGAGACCCAGTACTTC
-	-	TRBV28	TRBJ1-2	CASSLSAGPDGYTF	TGTGCCAGCAGTTTAAGCGCAGGGCCGGATGGCTACACCTTC
few	TRBD1	TRBV10-3	TRBJ2-5	CAISVGGFEETQYF	TGTGCCATCAGTGTAGGGGGCTTCGAAGAGACCCAGTACTTC
many	-	TRBV30	TRBJ1-5	CAWGGDSNQPQHF	TGTGCCTGGGGCGGGGATAGCAATCAGCCCCAGCATTTT
-	-	TRBV27	TRBJ1-3	CASSLKTASAF	TGTGCCAGCAGTTTAAAGACTGCCTCGGCGTTT
-	-	TRBV6-6	TRBJ1-1	CASSSGAVTEAFF	TGTGCCAGCAGTTCCGGGGCGGTCACTGAAGCTTTCTTT
many	-	TRBV7-9	TRBJ2-3	CASSLVGALPDTQYF	TGTGCCAGCAGCTTAGTGGGGGCCCTGCCGGATACGCAGTATTTT
-	-	TRBV19	TRBJ2-2	CASMAEGPENTGELFF	TGTGCCAGTATGGCGGAGGGTCCGGAGAACACCGGGGAGCTGTTTTTT
few	TRBD1	TRBV4-1	TRBJ1-2	CASSPGDREGDYTF	TGCGCCAGCAGCCCAGGGGACAGGGAAGGAGACTACACCTTC
few	-	TRBV27	TRBJ1-6	CASSYQGADSPLHF	TGTGCCAGCAGCTATCAAGGGGCGGATTCACCCCTCCACTTT
few	TRBD1	TRBV30	TRBJ1-1	CAWDPGTANTEAFF	TGTGCCTGGGACCCCGGGACAGCTAACACTGAAGCTTTCTTT
few	-	TRBV5-4	TRBJ2-1	CASSLVFLDNEQFF	TGTGCCAGCAGCTTGGTCTTTTTGGACAATGAGCAGTTCTTC
-	-	TRBV18	TRBJ2-1	CASSLDRDEQFF	TGTGCCAGCTCCTTAGATCGCGATGAGCAGTTCTTC
-	-	TRBV9	TRBJ1-1	CASSVLVNTEAFF	TGTGCCAGCAGCGTTCTAGTGAACACTGAAGCTTTCTTT
few	-	TRBV2	TRBJ2-7	CASSPPGQVGPQYF	TGTGCCAGCAGCCCCCCCGGGCAGGTGGGGCCGCAGTACTTC
-	TRBD1	TRBV7-8	TRBJ2-7	CASGLGTASYEQYF	TGTGCCAGCGGCTTAGGGACAGCTTCCTACGAGCAGTACTTC
many	-	TRBV7-9	TRBJ2-4	CASSLRVSGKNIQYF	TGTGCCAGCAGCTTAAGGGTTTCGGGCAAAAACATTCAGTACTTC
-	-	TRBV9	TRBJ1-1	CASSQTEGRKLWIQEAFF	TGTGCCAGCAGCCAAACGGAGGGTCGAAAGCTTTGGATTCAGGAAGCTTTCTTT
-	-	TRBV7-2	TRBJ2-5	CASGYGVQETQYF	TGTGCCAGCGGGTACGGCGTCCAAGAGACCCAGTACTTC
few	TRBD1	TRBV7-9	TRBJ2-7	CASSRPGQGSYEQYF	TGTGCCAGCAGCCGCCCGGGACAGGGCTCCTACGAGCAGTACTTC
few	-	TRBV5-1	TRBJ1-4	CASSFQDNEKLFF	TGCGCCAGCAGCTTCCAGGATAATGAAAAACTGTTTTTT
few	-	TRBV13	TRBJ1-4	CASHLRGATNEKLFF	TGTGCCAGTCACCTAAGAGGTGCAACTAATGAAAAACTGTTTTTT
-	-	TRBV18	TRBJ2-1	CASSPVGTQNNEQFF	TGTGCCAGCTCACCCGTCGGGACCCAGAACAATGAGCAGTTCTTC
-	-	TRBV21-1	TRBJ2-5	CASSKASTTTGTVQETQYF	TGTGCCAGCAGCAAAGCCTCAACTACGACCGGGACAGTCCAAGAGACCCAGTACTTC
few	TRBD1	TRBV27	TRBJ2-7	CASSTPGQGKIYEQYF	TGTGCCAGCAGTACACCGGGACAGGGGAAAATCTACGAGCAGTACTTC
few	-	TRBV2	TRBJ2-7	CASRGISPYEQYF	TGTGCCAGCAGAGGGATTTCCCCCTACGAGCAGTACTTC
many	-	TRBV29-1	TRBJ1-1	CSVARVDTEAFF	TGCAGCGTTGCCAGGGTGGACACTGAAGCTTTCTTT
few	-	TRBV6-1	TRBJ2-7	CASSVGLGPDEQYF	TGTGCCAGCAGCGTCGGGTTGGGACCGGACGAGCAGTACTTC
few	-	TRBV7-8	TRBJ1-2	CASSLSSGEFGYTF	TGTGCCAGCAGCCTGTCGTCTGGCGAGTTTGGCTACACCTTC
few	TRBD1	TRBV9	TRBJ1-2	CASTTGQGAEGYTF	TGTGCCAGCACTACCGGACAGGGGGCGGAAGGCTACACCTTC
-	TRBD1	TRBV6-5	TRBJ2-7	CASSYLARGSEQYF	TGTGCCAGCAGTTACCTCGCCAGGGGGTCCGAGCAGTACTTC
once	TRBD1	TRBV7-7	TRBJ2-3	CASSTGQGLSDTQYF	TGTGCCAGCAGCACTGGACAGGGTCTATCAGATACGCAGTATTTT
-	-	TRBV9	TRBJ1-2	CASSVRTSQGPNYGYTF	TGTGCCAGCAGCGTACGGACAAGTCAGGGTCCTAACTATGGCTACACCTTC
-	-	TRBV4-1	TRBJ2-1	CASLSVRGGDSDEQFF	TGCGCCAGCCTATCGGTGAGGGGGGGAGACTCAGATGAGCAGTTCTTC
many	-	TRBV29-1	TRBJ2-1	CSVGTDEQFF	TGCAGCGTTGGGACGGATGAGCAGTTCTTC
-	-	TRBV30	TRBJ1-6	CAWRSLAGGDLGGPLHF	TGTGCCTGGCGTTCCCTGGCCGGCGGAGACCTAGGGGGGCCCCTCCACTTT
-	-	TRBV5-1	TRBJ2-1	CASSLLQGFTNEQFF	TGCGCCAGCAGCTTGTTACAGGGTTTTACAAATGAGCAGTTCTTC
few	-	TRBV9	TRBJ1-4	CASSVGYGNEKLFF	TGTGCCAGCAGCGTAGGATACGGTAATGAAAAACTGTTTTTT
once	-	TRBV7-2	TRBJ2-2	CASSARLGAELFF	TGTGCCAGCAGCGCGCGACTTGGAGCAGAGCTGTTTTTT
-	-	TRBV29-1	TRBJ1-1	CSVEVGNTEAFF	TGCAGCGTTGAAGTGGGGAACACTGAAGCTTTCTTT